This TCR beta chain was observed in a study of T cells in Graves' hyperthyroidism and ophthalmopathy (dated by TCRdb to 2018 to 2020). Context from the whole study: Peripheral blood was collected at initial diagnosis, before any treatment. A discovery cohort of roughly 96 patients, fewer than 50 with Graves' ophthalmopathy and about 60 with stable Graves' hyperthyroidism, was used to find distinguishing TCR V-J signatures. Whether ophthalmopathy could be predicted prospectively was tested in an independent validation cohort made up of 18 to 20 hyperthyroidism patients plus 17 patients who later progressed to ophthalmopathy. The 100 or so discovery patients were divided at random into training and test sets in a 7:3 ratio. Thyroid tissue and blood T-cell repertoires from about six Graves' hyperthyroidism patients were also compared in the study. After sampling, hyperthyroidism patients received methimazole starting at 30 mg daily, and ophthalmopathy patients received high-dose intravenous methylprednisolone. TCR Vbeta CDR3 sequencing of some 140 peripheral blood samples (43 ophthalmopathy, 75 or so hyperthyroidism and roughly 17 progressor patients) is reported in the paper.

Beyond this particular receptor, the publication reports: No statistical method was used to set the sample size in advance, and investigators knew the group allocation. Most expanded thyroid clonotypes (frequency above 0.001) were also detected in blood, a finding suggesting that blood repertoires may reflect thyroid immune responses. A 13 V-J signature model separated ophthalmopathy from stable hyperthyroidism, with over 85% sensitivity and roughly 82% specificity in cross-validation and 80%/75% in testing. In validation, the model predicted progression to ophthalmopathy with around 71% sensitivity and around 72% specificity, a median of approximately 6.7 months before onset.

TCR beta CDR3 regions were amplified from RNA transcripts. The first round of RT-PCR for the TCR CDR3 was performed with the HTBI primer set and the Qiagen OneStep RT-PCR kit. Libraries were constructed in a second round of multiplex PCR, after which size selection and purification were carried out. Paired-end sequencing of the libraries was performed with 100 bp reads on an Illumina HiSeq2000. The authors' pipeline ran thus. SOAPnuke was used to process the raw data, removing reads that contained adapters or uncalled bases, had a mean Phred below 15, or lacked an exact match to the constant primer or identifier. High-quality paired reads were merged with COPE v1.2.5, and unique nucleotide sequences were defined as clonotypes. MiTCR v1.1 was used to align clonotypes to the IMGT TRBV, TRBD and TRBJ reference segments. Only V-J combinations with frequency above 0.0001, covering 99% to 99.2% of repertoires, were analysed. The TCS score was defined as the ratio of F50 (clonal expansion) to E x V (chaos), calculated using BLOSUM62-based TCRdist between CDR3 peptides within each V-J. Welch's t-statistics and random forest reduced around 550 V-J features to roughly 13, which were used in a naive Bayes classifier (R e1071). The raw public data were reprocessed by TCRdb itself: fastp quality trimming at Q25, MiXCR clonotype calling, in-frame beta chains only. Rows are combined by CDR3 protein, so each entry shows the most common genes and DNA. The V and J calls shown here were made by TCRdb, not taken from the authors' results. The sample includes fewer than 350,000 distinct CDR3 sequences, with about 18% observed a single time. Of the sample, under 55% is held by the ten largest clones.

From cysteine to phenylalanine, the CDR3 is 16 amino acids long. Only CDR3 DNA is held: 48 bases, read in frame from base 1. V lost 5 bases and J lost 0 bases; the stretch between them is 14 bases long. This clonotype showed up just a few times. Its antigen has not been determined. Within one base of it there is no much larger clone, and no base qualities were kept. A patient counted as having stable Graves' hyperthyroidism if no progression to ophthalmopathy occurred over 18 months of follow-up. Hyperthyroidism patients were newly diagnosed, with disease duration under 2 months, and aged 18 to 65 years. Exclusion was applied to patients with uncontrolled infections, other autoimmune diseases, pregnancy or lactation. Clinical symptoms, serum thyroxine and TRAb, thyroid ultrasound, and orbital computed tomography formed the basis for the diagnoses. PBMCs were separated from roughly 10 ml of fresh peripheral blood using Ficoll-Paque density gradient centrifugation. Trizol reagent was used to extract total RNA, and RNA quality was then checked on an Agilent 2100 Bioanalyzer.

The V and J segments used are TRBV12-3 or TRBV12-4 and TRBJ2-1; no confident D gene assignment can be made. The specimen sequenced was blood. The receptor comes from a woman in her forties or fifties with Graves' hyperthyroidism. The CDR3 reads as follows: CASSEARVSSYNEQFF. The nucleotide sequence is TGTGCCAGCAGTGAAGCTAGGGTGAGCTCCTACAATGAGCAGTTCTTC.